Presented here are 14 T cell receptor beta chains from one specimen sequenced in a study of OX40 agonist ivuxolimab in advanced cancers. Using immunoSEQ multiplex PCR, the repertoire was profiled, and TCRdb retains in-frame clones only, with some absent. The table lists tens of thousands of clones, 85% to 90% of them singletons. This specimen consisted of CD4+ or CD8+ T cells sorted from blood, obtained in a trial of the OX40 agonist ivuxolimab. The source is an adult with an advanced solid tumor such as melanoma, head and neck, liver or kidney cancer.

The rearrangement links TRBV4-3 to TRBJ1-5; maybe TRBD1 (6 bases). CDR1 is LGHNA and CDR2 is YSLEER in the germline V gene. This CDR3 has 14 amino acids. V gave up 0 bases and J gave up 4 bases, with 7 bases separating them. CDR3 bases: TGCGCCAGCAGCCAAGACAGGGGAAATCAGCCCCAGCATTTT. Protein sequence: CASSQDRGNQPQHF.

The genes are TRBV5-1 and TRBJ1-1; 7 positions agree with TRBD1. CDR1 and CDR2 from the germline V gene are SGHRS and YFSETQ. V trimming: 1 base; J trimming: 5 bases; junction bases outside the gene matches: 5. CDR3 length: 14 residues. In DNA, the CDR3 is TGCGCCAGCAGCTTGTGGGGACAGCAGACTGAAGCTTTCTTT. It specifies CASSLWGQQTEAFF.

The rearrangement links TRBV7-8 to TRBJ2-2; D could derive from TRBD1 or TRBD2 (6 bases each). The CDR3 spans 15 residues. The germline CDR1 and CDR2 sequences are SGHVS and FQNEAQ. Trimming stripped 7 bases from V and 0 bases from J, with 12 bases between. CDR3 in DNA: TGTGCCAGCATTGGGGGGCCAGCGAACACCGGGGAGCTGTTTTTT. Encoded protein: CASIGGPANTGELFF.

V gene TRBV19 combines with J gene TRBJ2-7; 7 positions agree with TRBD1. This CDR3 has 15 amino acids. CDR1 LNHDA and CDR2 SQIVND come from the germline V gene (reference sequence). Trimming at V came to 10 bases and at J to 0 bases, leaving 12 bases not matched to a gene. CDR3 DNA: TGTGCCACTAAATTCTGGACAGGTGCCTCCTACGAGCAGTACTTC. Protein: CATKFWTGASYEQYF.

The chain couples TRBV4-3 to TRBJ2-3; 13 bases are a match to TRBD2. The germline V gene encodes CDR1 LGHNA and CDR2 YSLEER. V shed 5 bases, J shed 0 bases, and the junction held 2 bases outside the gene matches. This CDR3 is built from 16 residues. CDR3 DNA: TGCGCCAGCAGCGGGACTAGCGGGGCTAGCACAGATACGCAGTATTTT. Protein: CASSGTSGASTDTQYF.

The chain links TRBV11-2 to TRBJ1-2; D gene uncertain. Trimming pared 1 base from V and 4 bases from J, leaving 16 bases between. From germline, CDR1 is SGHAT and CDR2 FQNNGV. This CDR3 is 16 amino acids long. The CDR3 here is CASSLVVPSPFYGYTF. CDR3 DNA sequence: TGTGCCAGCAGCTTAGTCGTACCTTCCCCTTTCTATGGCTACACCTTC.

V gene TRBV7-6 combines with J gene TRBJ2-7; TRBD1 or TRBD2 may be the D gene (6 bases each). Germline CDR1 SGHVS, CDR2 FNYEAQ. V gave up 1 base and J gave up 5 bases, with 12 bases separating them. The CDR3 contains 14 residues. The CDR3 region is CASSLELGGDEQYF. The CDR3 DNA sequence: TGTGCCAGCAGCTTAGAACTGGGGGGCGACGAGCAGTACTTC.

The chain carries TRBV9 and TRBJ2-2, with D unresolved. V was clipped by 3 bases and J by 8 bases, with 8 bases between them. Germline assignment: CDR1 SGDLS and CDR2 YYNGEE. CDR3 length: 12 residues. CDR3 nucleotide sequence: TGTGCCAGCAGCGCGCAGAGTGGGGAGCTGTTTTTT. Its translation: CASSAQSGELFF.

The chain uses TRBV7-9 and TRBJ1-4, with 9 bases matching TRBD1. The CDR3 extends over 16 amino acids. Germline CDR1 reads SEHNR; CDR2 reads FQNEAQ (reference sequence). Trimming cost V 4 bases and J 6 bases; bases outside gene matches: 9. The CDR3 loop reads CASSSLTGGRDEKLFF. The DNA of the CDR3 is TGTGCCAGCAGCTCCTTAACAGGGGGCCGCGATGAAAAACTGTTTTTT.

J is TRBJ2-3 and V is TRBV6-4; D call uncertain. Between the trimmed V and J ends, which lost 0 bases and 6 bases, there was a span of 10 bases. The germline V gene has CDR1 MRHNA and CDR2 SNTAGT. CDR3 length: 14 residues. CDR3 residues: CASSDSGTGDTQYF. DNA for the CDR3: TGTGCCAGCAGTGACTCTGGAACCGGGGATACGCAGTATTTT.

The chain links TRBV4-3 to TRBJ2-1, with 12 bases matching TRBD1. The germline V gene encodes CDR1 LGHNA and CDR2 YSLEER. The J segment lost 4 bases and the V segment lost 0 bases, leaving 4 bases of the junction unmatched. The CDR3 loop spans 17 amino acids. CDR3 loop: CASSQEGTGGIYNEQFF. CDR3 in DNA: TGCGCCAGCAGCCAAGAAGGGACAGGGGGCATTTACAATGAGCAGTTCTTC.

The chain is built from TRBV6-5 and TRBJ2-1; 9 positions match TRBD1. This CDR3 is 15 amino acids long. Germline trimming cut 2 bases from V and 6 bases from J; bases unmatched to any gene: 5. Germline V CDR1 and CDR2: MNHEY, SVGAGI. The CDR3 DNA sequence: TGTGCCAGCAGTTACGTACAGGGGGCCTTCAATGAGCAGTTCTTC. This sequence encodes CASSYVQGAFNEQFF.

The V gene is TRBV5-8, the J gene TRBJ2-7; D uncertain. V gave up 0 bases and J gave up 7 bases, with 8 bases separating them. Looked up from germline, CDR1 is SGHTS and CDR2 is YDEGEE. The length of the CDR3 is 12 residues. CDR3 sequence: CASSLEFQEQYF. The CDR3 nucleotides read TGTGCCAGCAGCTTGGAGTTTCAGGAGCAGTACTTC.

This chain links TRBV6-5 with TRBJ2-7; 12 bases line up with TRBD2. The V gene's germline CDR1 is MNHEY and CDR2 SVGAGI. The CDR3 has 14 amino acids. Germline trimming cut 6 bases from V and 4 bases from J; bases unmatched to any gene: 4. The CDR3 region is CASSSLAGGYEQYF. The CDR3 coding sequence is TGTGCCAGCAGCTCACTAGCGGGAGGTTACGAGCAGTACTTC.